The clone carrying this T cell receptor beta chain was counted at least ten times. The data are from a study of beta chain features in type 1 diabetes. With 0 bases removed from V and 2 bases from J, the gap between germline ends came to 3 bases. The CDR3 contains 13 residues. CDR1 is LNHNV and CDR2 is YYDKDF in the germline V gene (reference sequence). Sequencing targeted expressed TCRB transcripts, as all isolated RNA had been reverse transcribed. Naive, central memory and regulatory T cell samples averaged around 3.5 million immunoSEQ reads each. The repertoire was sequenced with immunoSEQ multiplex PCR; TCRdb's copy has only in-frame clones and lacks some. The sample lists hundreds of thousands of clones, roughly 15% seen once, with about 0.02% in the top ten. A single heparinised blood sample, averaging about 120 mL, was obtained per donor. Sorting with CD45RO/CCR7/CD25/CD127/CD95/CD27 yielded naive, central memory, regulatory and stem-like memory CD4+ cells.

The chain couples TRBV15 to TRBJ2-3; D gene ambiguous. Input material: naive CD4+ T cells from blood. The receptor was derived from a woman under 30 in good health. The CDR3 spells CATSRDPTDTQYF. The CDR3 nucleotides read TGTGCCACCAGCAGAGATCCCACAGATACGCAGTATTTT.